Presented here are 20 T cell receptor beta chains from one specimen sequenced in a study of beta chain features in type 1 diabetes. The authors reverse transcribed all of the isolated RNA, so sequencing captured expressed TCRB transcripts. The assay was immunoSEQ multiplex PCR, and TCRdb's table has in-frame clones only and misses some. The table shows around 350,000 clones, with roughly 12% occurring only once. The sequenced sample was naive CD4+ T cells from blood. These receptors were taken from a young man in good health.

The chain links TRBV10-3 to TRBJ2-7; 7 positions match TRBD1. After removal of 6 bases from V and 2 bases from J, the junction contained 4 bases not matched to a gene. CDR1 is ENHRY and CDR2 is SYGVKD in the germline V gene. The CDR3 has 13 amino acids. CDR3 coding DNA: TGTGCCATCAGAGGGGGACAGACCTACGAGCAGTACTTC. This encodes CAIRGGQTYEQYF.

The chain couples TRBV11-2 to TRBJ1-1, with 8 bases that match TRBD1. After removal of 5 bases from V and 1 base from J, the junction contained 3 bases not matched to a gene. In germline, CDR1 is SGHAT, CDR2 FQNNGV. The CDR3 runs 14 residues. The CDR3 nucleotides read TGTGCCAGCAGCAGGGGACAGGCGAACACTGAAGCTTTCTTT. Its translation is CASSRGQANTEAFF.

The rearrangement uses TRBV7-9 and TRBJ1-5; 7 bases are a match to TRBD1. From germline, CDR1 is SEHNR and CDR2 FQNEAQ (reference sequence). The CDR3 covers 16 residues. V was pared by 2 bases and J by 5 bases, with 9 bases of the junction left unmatched. The CDR3 protein is CASSLTPPGGHQPQHF. Written as DNA, the CDR3 is TGTGCCAGCAGCTTAACCCCGCCAGGGGGGCATCAGCCCCAGCATTTT.

This chain links TRBV10-3 with TRBJ1-6; no clear D gene. Per the germline V gene, CDR1 is ENHRY and CDR2 is SYGVKD. The length of the CDR3 is 12 residues. Trimming cost V 2 bases and J 10 bases, with 6 bases left between them. The CDR3 sequence: CAISETRSPLHF. CDR3 DNA: TGTGCCATCAGTGAGACCCGGTCACCCCTCCACTTT.

The V gene is TRBV5-1, the J gene TRBJ2-5; 10 nucleotides line up with TRBD1. The V segment lost 3 bases and the J segment 3 bases; nucleotides outside the gene matches: 2. The CDR3 covers 14 residues. In germline, CDR1 is SGHRS, CDR2 YFSETQ. CDR3 sequence (DNA): TGCGCCAGCAGCTGGGGACAGGGGAAAGAGACCCAGTACTTC. This sequence encodes CASSWGQGKETQYF.

The chain recombines TRBV6-4 with TRBJ2-1; 7 bases fit TRBD1. The germline V gene encodes CDR1 MRHNA and CDR2 SNTAGT. The J segment lost 4 bases and the V segment lost 5 bases, leaving 5 bases of the junction unmatched. The CDR3 runs to 14 residues. CDR3 region: CASSKGQEYNEQFF. CDR3 DNA: TGTGCCAGCAGTAAAGGACAGGAGTACAATGAGCAGTTCTTC.

The CDR3 region has the DNA TGTGCCAGCAGCTTAGTAGGACAGCTTCCTAGGGGCAAGCAGTACTTC. It codes for CASSLVGQLPRGKQYF. The chain links TRBV7-2 to TRBJ2-7; TRBD1 might be the D (6 bases). V was pared by 1 base and J by 8 bases, with 21 bases between. Germline V gives CDR1 SGHTA, CDR2 FQGNSA. The CDR3 length is 16 residues. The complete variable domain, with remaining parts taken from reference TRBV7-2 and TRBJ2-7, reads GAGVSQSPSNKVTEKGKDVELRCDPISGHTALYWYRQSLGQGLEFLIYFQGNSAPDKSGLPSDRFSAERTGGSVSTLTIQRTQQEDSAVYLCASSLVGQLPRGKQYFGPGTRLTVT.

This clone has more than one count but fewer than ten. The chain uses TRBV27 and TRBJ1-2; 12 bases align to TRBD1. CDR3 length: 14 residues. Germline trimming cut 6 bases from V and 7 bases from J; bases unmatched to any gene: 6. Germline V gene lookup returns CDR1 MNHEY and CDR2 SMNVEV (reference sequence). For the CDR3, the DNA is TGTGCCAGCAGGATCCGGGACAGGGGGCCTGGCTACACCTTC. It codes for CASRIRDRGPGYTF.

This clone was seen a few times. The chain couples TRBV7-2 to TRBJ2-1; TRBD1 aligns across 8 bases. J lost 4 bases, V lost 6 bases, and 8 bases had no gene match. CDR1 and CDR2 (germline): SGHTA, FQGNSA. The CDR3 covers 15 residues. The CDR3 DNA is TGTGCCAGCAGAATCTTCCAGGGGGCGTACAATGAGCAGTTCTTC. This encodes CASRIFQGAYNEQFF.

With respect to this clone: A junction end diverges from the germline sequence, so it may reflect a read error. The chain uses TRBV4-1 and TRBJ2-7; 9 nucleotides align to TRBD1. The germline V gene has CDR1 MGHRA and CDR2 YSYEKL. The CDR3 runs 14 residues. The CDR3 sequence is CASSQGDRADEQYF. In nucleotides, the CDR3 is TGTGCCAGCAGCCAAGGGGACAGGGCGGACGAGCAGTACTTC.

This clone appeared a few times. J is TRBJ2-2 and V is TRBV7-9, with 9 positions matching TRBD2. CDR3 length equals 16 residues. Germline values: CDR1 SEHNR, CDR2 FQNEAQ (reference sequence). J gave up 0 bases and V 4 bases, and 3 bases lay outside the gene matches. CDR3 DNA: TGTGCCAGCAGCTCGGAGCGGGGGGCGAACACCGGGGAGCTGTTTTTT. Translated, it gives CASSSERGANTGELFF.

This clone was detected a few times. The chain joins TRBV4-1 to TRBJ2-2, with 8 bases fitting TRBD2. With 1 base clipped from V and 0 bases from J, the junction kept 7 bases outside the gene matches. CDR1 and CDR2 (germline): MGHRA, YSYEKL. This CDR3 contains 18 residues. The CDR3 reads CASSQAPGGRPNTGELFF. The CDR3, as DNA: TGCGCCAGCAGCCAAGCTCCTGGCGGGAGGCCGAACACCGGGGAGCTGTTTTTT.

This clone has only a few counts. This chain joins TRBV28 and TRBJ1-2, with TRBD1 as a possible D gene (6 bases). This CDR3 is built from 13 residues. V was shortened by 6 bases and J by 4 bases, with 12 bases between the two germline ends. Germline V gene data show CDR1 as MDHEN and CDR2 as SYDVKM. CDR3 nucleotides: TGTGCCAGCAGCCCAACAGGGACCTATGGCTACACCTTC. Amino acids: CASSPTGTYGYTF.

There are a few counts of this clone. The chain uses TRBV18 and TRBJ1-1; the match to TRBD1 covers 7 bases. From germline, CDR1 is KGHSH and CDR2 LQKENI. This CDR3 spans 15 amino acids. Trimming cost V 3 bases and J 4 bases; bases outside gene matches: 8. The CDR3 DNA reads as TGTGCCAGCTCACCTTCCGACAGGGCTACCACTGAAGCTTTCTTT. Protein sequence: CASSPSDRATTEAFF.

This clone was observed a handful of times. The same CDR3 can be traced to other DNA sequences in this sample. This chain links TRBV6-5 with TRBJ2-2; the D gene is possibly TRBD1 (5 bases). Deletions cut 6 bases from V and 2 bases from J, with 10 bases between. Germline V gives CDR1 MNHEY, CDR2 SVGAGI. The CDR3 loop spans 14 amino acids. The CDR3 spells CASSRTRNTGELFF. For the CDR3, the DNA is TGTGCCAGCAGCCGGACAAGAAACACCGGGGAGCTGTTTTTT.

This clone came up a few times. The chain has TRBV4-3 and TRBJ2-1; D may be TRBD2 (6 bases). Germline CDR1 is LGHNA and CDR2 is YSLEER. This CDR3 region has 17 residues. The V end lost 1 base, the J end lost 2 bases, and 15 bases lay between the germline ends. In DNA, the CDR3 is TGCGCCAGCAGCCAAGCCCAGGGACTCCTCGCCTACAATGAGCAGTTCTTC. It codes for CASSQAQGLLAYNEQFF.

This clone was detected a few times. The J gene is TRBJ2-3, the V gene TRBV6-6, with 8 bases identical to TRBD1. In germline, CDR1 is MNHNY, CDR2 SVGAGI (reference sequence). The trim removed 7 bases at V and 6 bases at J, leaving 9 bases unmatched. The CDR3 is made up of 14 amino acids. CDR3 protein: CASTGQGLPDTQYF. The DNA for the CDR3 is TGTGCCAGCACAGGACAGGGACTGCCGGATACGCAGTATTTT.

The chain couples TRBV7-8 to TRBJ2-7; TRBD1 is a possible D gene (6 bases). The germline V and J ends were trimmed by 0 bases and 2 bases, with 11 bases remaining between them. This CDR3 spans 15 amino acids. The germline V gene has CDR1 SGHVS and CDR2 FQNEAQ. In DNA form, the CDR3 reads TGTGCCAGCAGCTTAGCTGACAGGATTCCCTACGAGCAGTACTTC. It codes for CASSLADRIPYEQYF.

In its sample, this clone was seen a few times. The chain combines TRBV19 with TRBJ1-1; perhaps TRBD1 as D (5 bases). V was shortened by 7 bases and J by 1 base, with 16 bases between the two germline ends. The length of the CDR3 is 15 residues. Germline loops: CDR1 LNHDA, CDR2 SQIVND (reference sequence). This chain's CDR3 is CASTSQGDENTEAFF. The CDR3 DNA follows: TGTGCCAGTACTTCCCAGGGTGACGAGAACACTGAAGCTTTCTTT.

This clone showed up just a few times. The rearrangement links TRBV7-2 to TRBJ2-3, with D perhaps matching TRBD1 (6 bases). Trimming took 6 bases from V and 0 from J, leaving 10 bases between them. CDR1 SGHTA and CDR2 FQGNSA come from the germline V gene. There are 14 residues in the CDR3. The CDR3 DNA reads as TGTGCCAGCAGTTCAGACAGGAGCACAGATACGCAGTATTTT. This gives the protein CASSSDRSTDTQYF.